A selection of T cell receptor beta chains follows, all from one sample in a study of T cell repertoires in cytomegalovirus infection. TCRdb independently ran MiXCR on the reads; one entry per CDR3 protein. Of around 180,000 distinct CDR3 sequences in the sample, over 25% were seen once. Sequenced input: PBMCs. All receptors derive from a human donor in good health (CMV status not recorded). Some clones in this sample may be carry-over from other donors' samples. Each CDR3 is given with its conserved first and last residue. Each record gives: V gene, J gene, D gene, clone size, CDR3 protein, CDR3 DNA. D genes are given only for firm matches. The size of a clone is reported for some rows only, either as once, few or many, or as a class for expanded clones.

v_gene: TRBV6-1; j_gene: TRBJ1-1; d_gene: .; abundance: .; CDR3aa: CASSPDIWNTEAFF; CDR3nt: TGTGCCAGCAGCCCGGACATCTGGAACACTGAAGCTTTCTTT
v_gene: TRBV18; j_gene: TRBJ1-5; d_gene: .; abundance: .; CDR3aa: CASSPQLGAGNQPQHF; CDR3nt: TGTGCCAGCTCACCACAGCTCGGGGCCGGCAATCAGCCCCAGCATTTT
v_gene: TRBV7-3; j_gene: TRBJ2-5; d_gene: TRBD1; abundance: few; CDR3aa: CASSTGQGTQETQYF; CDR3nt: TGTGCCAGCAGCACGGGACAGGGGACTCAAGAGACCCAGTACTTC
v_gene: TRBV2; j_gene: TRBJ1-2; d_gene: .; abundance: few; CDR3aa: CASTESRANYGYTF; CDR3nt: TGTGCCAGCACCGAGTCCAGGGCTAACTATGGCTACACCTTC
v_gene: TRBV6-2/TRBV6-3; j_gene: TRBJ2-2; d_gene: TRBD2; abundance: many; CDR3aa: CASSYLQRGPSPGELFF; CDR3nt: TGTGCCAGCAGTTACCTCCAGCGGGGGCCCTCCCCCGGGGAGCTGTTTTTT
v_gene: TRBV12-3/TRBV12-4; j_gene: TRBJ2-7; d_gene: .; abundance: few; CDR3aa: CASSTTGGNEQYF; CDR3nt: TGTGCCAGCAGCACCACCGGGGGCAACGAGCAGTACTTC
v_gene: TRBV12-3/TRBV12-4; j_gene: TRBJ2-1; d_gene: .; abundance: few; CDR3aa: CASSSTRYEQFF; CDR3nt: TGTGCCAGCAGTTCGACTAGGTATGAGCAGTTCTTC
v_gene: TRBV3-1; j_gene: TRBJ2-2; d_gene: .; abundance: .; CDR3aa: CASSQDLGTEVGELFF; CDR3nt: TGTGCCAGCAGCCAAGATCTTGGGACTGAGGTCGGGGAGCTGTTTTTT
v_gene: TRBV11-2; j_gene: TRBJ2-1; d_gene: .; abundance: few; CDR3aa: CASSFLWGGENNEQFF; CDR3nt: TGTGCCAGCAGCTTCCTTTGGGGGGGCGAAAACAATGAGCAGTTCTTC
v_gene: TRBV7-3; j_gene: TRBJ2-1; d_gene: .; abundance: once; CDR3aa: CASSPPGSYNEQFF; CDR3nt: TGTGCCAGCAGCCCACCTGGCTCCTACAATGAGCAGTTCTTC
v_gene: TRBV12-5; j_gene: TRBJ1-4; d_gene: .; abundance: many; CDR3aa: CASGTGEKLFF; CDR3nt: TGTGCTAGTGGAACCGGTGAAAAACTGTTTTTT
v_gene: TRBV5-5; j_gene: TRBJ1-2; d_gene: .; abundance: .; CDR3aa: CASSLIEDGFGYTF; CDR3nt: TGTGCCAGCAGCTTGATCGAGGATGGCTTCGGCTACACCTTC
v_gene: TRBV7-2; j_gene: TRBJ1-5; d_gene: TRBD1; abundance: many; CDR3aa: CASSLEQGARSNQPQHF; CDR3nt: TGTGCCAGCAGCTTAGAACAGGGGGCGCGGAGCAATCAGCCCCAGCATTTT
v_gene: TRBV29-1; j_gene: TRBJ2-1; d_gene: .; abundance: few; CDR3aa: CSVGQTEQFF; CDR3nt: TGCAGCGTTGGACAGACTGAGCAGTTCTTC
v_gene: TRBV14; j_gene: TRBJ1-6; d_gene: .; abundance: .; CDR3aa: CASSQSAGPLHF; CDR3nt: TGTGCCAGCAGCCAATCAGCGGGACCCCTCCACTTT
v_gene: TRBV11-2; j_gene: TRBJ2-2; d_gene: TRBD1; abundance: .; CDR3aa: CASSRTGWTGELFF; CDR3nt: TGTGCCAGCAGCAGGACAGGGTGGACCGGGGAGCTGTTTTTT
v_gene: TRBV6-2/TRBV6-3; j_gene: TRBJ2-7; d_gene: .; abundance: .; CDR3aa: CASSPYRTYEQYF; CDR3nt: TGTGCCAGCAGTCCCTACCGCACCTACGAGCAGTACTTC
v_gene: TRBV5-5; j_gene: TRBJ2-6; d_gene: TRBD1; abundance: .; CDR3aa: CASSDGQGRSGANVLTF; CDR3nt: TGTGCCAGCAGCGACGGACAGGGAAGGTCCGGGGCCAACGTCCTGACTTTC
v_gene: TRBV5-4; j_gene: TRBJ1-2; d_gene: .; abundance: .; CDR3aa: CASSLIASSRASPHFNYGYTF; CDR3nt: TGTGCCAGCAGCTTGATAGCGTCAAGCCGGGCCAGCCCGCACTTTAACTATGGCTACACCTTC
v_gene: TRBV5-1; j_gene: TRBJ1-4; d_gene: .; abundance: .; CDR3aa: CASSLGVGNEKLFF; CDR3nt: TGCGCCAGCAGCTTGGGGGTAGGGAATGAAAAACTGTTTTTT
v_gene: TRBV7-8; j_gene: TRBJ1-5; d_gene: .; abundance: few; CDR3aa: CASSLAGSDQPQHF; CDR3nt: TGTGCCAGCAGCTTAGCCGGATCTGATCAGCCCCAGCATTTT
v_gene: TRBV6-2/TRBV6-3; j_gene: TRBJ2-7; d_gene: .; abundance: few; CDR3aa: CASSYRQQGVAEQYF; CDR3nt: TGTGCCAGCAGTTACCGGCAACAGGGAGTTGCCGAGCAGTACTTC
v_gene: TRBV11-2; j_gene: TRBJ2-1; d_gene: .; abundance: .; CDR3aa: CASSPGALSYNEQFF; CDR3nt: TGTGCCAGCAGTCCAGGGGCCCTCTCCTACAATGAGCAGTTCTTC
v_gene: TRBV6-5; j_gene: TRBJ1-2; d_gene: .; abundance: .; CDR3aa: CASSYGPGGYGYTF; CDR3nt: TGTGCCAGCAGTTACGGTCCGGGGGGCTATGGCTACACCTTC
v_gene: TRBV29-1; j_gene: TRBJ1-4; d_gene: TRBD1; abundance: .; CDR3aa: CSVWDRGYEKLFF; CDR3nt: TGCAGCGTTTGGGACAGGGGCTACGAAAAACTGTTTTTT
v_gene: TRBV12-3/TRBV12-4; j_gene: TRBJ1-1; d_gene: TRBD1; abundance: .; CDR3aa: CASSHQGANTEAFF; CDR3nt: TGTGCCAGCAGTCACCAGGGGGCGAACACTGAAGCTTTCTTT
v_gene: TRBV13; j_gene: TRBJ1-1; d_gene: .; abundance: .; CDR3aa: CASSLKGLLSEAFF; CDR3nt: TGTGCCAGCAGCTTAAAAGGACTGCTCTCGGAAGCTTTCTTT
v_gene: TRBV7-6; j_gene: TRBJ1-5; d_gene: .; abundance: .; CDR3aa: CASSPRGEPQHF; CDR3nt: TGTGCCAGCAGCCCCCGGGGCGAACCCCAGCATTTT
v_gene: TRBV6-2/TRBV6-3; j_gene: TRBJ2-5; d_gene: .; abundance: few; CDR3aa: CASSYSEWETQYF; CDR3nt: TGTGCCAGCAGTTACTCTGAATGGGAGACCCAGTACTTC
v_gene: TRBV7-8; j_gene: TRBJ1-3; d_gene: .; abundance: many; CDR3aa: CASSVRPGGSSGNTIYF; CDR3nt: TGTGCCAGCAGCGTTAGACCTGGTGGATCCTCTGGAAACACCATATATTTT
v_gene: TRBV7-2; j_gene: TRBJ1-2; d_gene: TRBD1; abundance: few; CDR3aa: CASSLQSEGADYGYTF; CDR3nt: TGTGCCAGCAGCTTACAGTCGGAGGGGGCGGACTATGGCTACACCTTC
v_gene: TRBV3-1; j_gene: TRBJ1-6; d_gene: .; abundance: few; CDR3aa: CASSQVLSPNSPLHF; CDR3nt: TGTGCCAGCAGCCAAGTGTTGTCTCCTAATTCACCCCTCCACTTT
v_gene: TRBV7-2; j_gene: TRBJ2-7; d_gene: TRBD2; abundance: few; CDR3aa: CASSIGLAGGYEQYF; CDR3nt: TGTGCCAGCAGCATAGGACTAGCGGGGGGTTACGAGCAGTACTTC
v_gene: TRBV6-1; j_gene: TRBJ2-7; d_gene: .; abundance: .; CDR3aa: CASRTTSSSYEQYF; CDR3nt: TGTGCCAGCAGGACGACTTCAAGCTCCTACGAGCAGTACTTC
v_gene: TRBV9; j_gene: TRBJ1-4; d_gene: .; abundance: .; CDR3aa: CASSVAPTQNEKLFF; CDR3nt: TGTGCCAGCAGCGTAGCTCCGACCCAAAATGAAAAACTGTTTTTT
v_gene: TRBV4-1; j_gene: TRBJ2-1; d_gene: .; abundance: .; CDR3aa: CASSQEDYYNEQFF; CDR3nt: TGCGCCAGCAGCCAAGAGGACTATTACAATGAGCAGTTCTTC
v_gene: TRBV6-1; j_gene: TRBJ1-4; d_gene: .; abundance: .; CDR3aa: CASSEGTSPSGKLFF; CDR3nt: TGTGCCAGCAGTGAAGGGACCTCTCCGAGTGGAAAACTGTTTTTT
v_gene: TRBV6-2/TRBV6-3; j_gene: TRBJ2-3; d_gene: .; abundance: few; CDR3aa: CASNNGWADTQYF; CDR3nt: TGTGCCAGCAACAACGGATGGGCAGATACGCAGTATTTT
v_gene: TRBV5-8; j_gene: TRBJ2-7; d_gene: .; abundance: few; CDR3aa: CASSVTGPYEQYF; CDR3nt: TGTGCCAGCAGCGTCACCGGGCCGTACGAGCAGTACTTC
v_gene: TRBV10-2; j_gene: TRBJ1-2; d_gene: .; abundance: few; CDR3aa: CASSESRTSGHVGGYTF; CDR3nt: TGCGCCAGCAGTGAGTCAAGGACAAGTGGGCACGTAGGAGGCTACACCTTC